This passage covers 17 T cell receptor beta chains from one sample sequenced in a study of blood T cell repertoires in COVID-19. Clones were sequenced by immunoSEQ multiplex PCR, and TCRdb holds only the in-frame ones, with some missing. Among approximately 71,000 clones listed, roughly 85% were seen once. The sequencing sample was made of peripheral blood. The receptor source for this set is a human donor in a cohort sampled during active COVID-19.

The chain links TRBV28 to TRBJ1-2; 9 nucleotides match TRBD1. J was trimmed by 7 bases and V by 5 bases; bases with no gene match: 8. The CDR3 is made up of 14 amino acids. The V gene's germline CDR1 is MDHEN and CDR2 SYDVKM. The DNA of the CDR3 is TGTGCCAGCAGTAACCGGGACAGGGTGGGTGGCTACACCTTC. It specifies CASSNRDRVGGYTF.

The J gene is TRBJ1-4, the V gene TRBV7-9; D is perhaps TRBD1 (6 bases). CDR1 is SEHNR, CDR2 FQNEAQ, per germline (reference sequence). V was pared by 5 bases and J by 0 bases, with 7 bases between. This CDR3 region has 14 residues. The CDR3 reads CASSPGATNEKLFF. The CDR3 DNA reads TGTGCCAGCAGCCCAGGGGCAACTAATGAAAAACTGTTTTTT. The entire variable domain, with the rest obtained from reference TRBV7-9 and TRBJ1-4, is as follows: DTGVSQNPRHKITKRGQNVTFRCDPISEHNRLYWYRQTLGQGPEFLTYFQNEAQLEKSRLLSDRFSAERPKGSFSTLEIQRTEQGDSAMYLCASSPGATNEKLFFGSGTQLSVL.

The chain joins TRBV5-1 to TRBJ1-2; D ambiguous. From germline, CDR1 is SGHRS and CDR2 YFSETQ. V lost 4 bases to trimming and J lost 5 bases, with 18 bases between them. The CDR3 has 15 residues. In DNA form, the CDR3 reads TGCGCCAGCAGCCCTTCGGGAGAGGAAACTTATGGCTACACCTTC. Amino acids: CASSPSGEETYGYTF.

V is TRBV6-6 and J is TRBJ2-7; tentatively, D is TRBD1 (6 bases). Trimming took off 5 bases at V and 3 bases at J, with 14 bases between the two ends. The germline gives CDR1 MNHNY, CDR2 SVGAGI (reference sequence). CDR3 size: 14 residues. The CDR3 here is CASSHGTPVYEQYF. In DNA, the CDR3 is TGTGCCAGCAGTCACGGGACACCTGTCTACGAGCAGTACTTC.

This chain uses TRBV27 with TRBJ1-6; 7 positions agree with TRBD1. Unmatched junction bases numbered 9, after V lost 3 bases and J lost 4 bases. The germline CDR1 and CDR2 sequences are MNHEY and SMNVEV (reference sequence). The CDR3 spans 17 residues. CDR3 residues: CASSFRRGLVYNSPLHF. As DNA, the CDR3 is TGTGCCAGCAGTTTCCGAAGGGGGCTGGTGTATAATTCACCCCTCCACTTT.

The chain couples TRBV14 to TRBJ1-4, with D perhaps TRBD1 (6 bases). The CDR3 sequence is 15 residues long. V shed 4 bases and J shed 11 bases, with 20 bases lying between them. Looked up from germline, CDR1 is SGHDN and CDR2 is FVKESK. DNA for the CDR3: TGTGCCAGCAGCCCCCTCGGGCAGGGGTTTCGGAAACTGTTTTTT. This encodes CASSPLGQGFRKLFF.

The chain carries TRBV7-2 and TRBJ2-7; the match to TRBD1 covers 7 bases. Trimming removed 6 bases from V and 2 bases from J; junction bases left unmatched: 7. The CDR3 loop spans 14 amino acids. The germline gives CDR1 SGHTA, CDR2 FQGNSA. CDR3 bases: TGTGCCAGCAGTTATCGGGACAGAACCTACGAGCAGTACTTC. Encoded protein: CASSYRDRTYEQYF.

The chain uses TRBV5-1 and TRBJ2-7; 7 positions agree with TRBD2. Germline V gene data show CDR1 as SGHRS and CDR2 as YFSETQ. Trimming took 0 bases from V and 6 from J; bases not matched to a gene: 6. This CDR3 has 14 residues. The DNA of the CDR3 is TGCGCCAGCAGCTTGGTTGGAGGGGAGGGCGAGCAGTACTTC. This encodes CASSLVGGEGEQYF.

This clone was recorded once. This chain joins TRBV19 and TRBJ2-1; tentative D call: TRBD2 (6 bases). The CDR3 is 15 residues long. In germline, CDR1 is LNHDA, CDR2 SQIVND (reference sequence). V was pared by 5 bases and J by 4 bases, with 15 bases between. This CDR3 reads CASSSSGEVYNEQFF. In DNA, the CDR3 is TGTGCCAGTAGTTCGTCGGGAGAGGTTTACAATGAGCAGTTCTTC.

The gene calls are TRBV3-1 (or the pseudogene TRBV3-2) and TRBJ1-5; 7 bases match TRBD1. CDR1 is LGHDT, CDR2 YNNKEL, per germline (reference sequence). The CDR3 sequence is 15 residues long. J gave up 5 bases and V 0 bases, and 4 bases lay outside the gene matches. CDR3 residues: CASSQERDSHQPQHF. DNA of the CDR3: TGTGCCAGCAGCCAAGAAAGGGACAGCCATCAGCCCCAGCATTTT.

J is TRBJ1-5 and V is TRBV23-1; D gene uncertain. TRBV23-1 is sorted into the ORF group, with uncertain function. V was cut by 4 bases and J by 4 bases, with 17 bases left in between. The CDR3 is made up of 16 amino acids. The CDR3 sequence is CASSLCLVQSNQPQHF. In DNA, the CDR3 is TGCGCCAGCAGTCTTTGTTTGGTACAGAGTAATCAGCCCCAGCATTTT.

This chain uses TRBV27 with TRBJ2-3; 7 bases line up with TRBD1. CDR1 and CDR2 from the germline V gene are MNHEY and SMNVEV (reference sequence). The length of the CDR3 is 11 residues. Trimming cost V 10 bases and J 5 bases; bases outside gene matches: 3. The CDR3 DNA reads as TGTGCCACTTCAGGGGGAGATACGCAGTATTTT. This codes for CATSGGDTQYF.

This clone was seen only a few times. The chain joins TRBV11-2 to TRBJ2-1; 15 bases map to TRBD2. This CDR3 is 18 amino acids long. Germline assignment: CDR1 SGHAT and CDR2 FQNNGV. The J segment lost 2 bases and the V segment lost 1 base, leaving 3 bases of the junction unmatched. The CDR3 DNA sequence: TGTGCCAGCAGCTTAGCGGGACTAGCGGGAGGAGCCTACAATGAGCAGTTCTTC. Protein product: CASSLAGLAGGAYNEQFF.

This sequence joins TRBV6-5 and TRBJ2-5, with 10 bases aligning to TRBD2. The trim removed 7 bases at V and 0 bases at J, leaving 5 bases unmatched. The CDR3 extends over 15 amino acids. Per the germline V gene, CDR1 is MNHEY and CDR2 is SVGAGI. The CDR3 protein is CASIHSGGYQETQYF. The CDR3 bases are TGTGCCAGCATTCATAGCGGGGGGTACCAAGAGACCCAGTACTTC.

The chain joins TRBV19 to TRBJ2-6; D is unclear. V lost 6 bases to trimming and J lost 4 bases, with 10 bases between them. The germline CDR1 and CDR2 sequences are LNHDA and SQIVND (reference sequence). The CDR3 loop spans 14 amino acids. CDR3 in amino acids: CASSRRAGANVLTF. The CDR3 DNA reads TGTGCCAGTAGCCGGCGAGCGGGGGCCAACGTCCTGACTTTC.

Only one count was recorded for this clone. The chain carries TRBV19 and TRBJ1-3, with D possibly being TRBD1 (6 bases). Between the trimmed V and J ends, which lost 7 bases and 0 bases, there was a span of 13 bases. This CDR3 spans 15 amino acids. Germline V lookup: CDR1 LNHDA, CDR2 SQIVND (reference sequence). CDR3 loop: CASTTDRYSGNTIYF. The CDR3 DNA is TGTGCCAGTACTACGGACAGATACTCTGGAAACACCATATATTTT.

V and J are TRBV6-5 and TRBJ2-1; TRBD2 matches at 8 bases. The CDR3 is 14 residues long. With V trimmed by 7 bases and J by 4 bases, 6 bases remained unmatched. In germline, CDR1 is MNHEY, CDR2 SVGAGI. This CDR3 is CASTGLAGYNEQFF. The CDR3 coding sequence is TGTGCCAGCACGGGCCTAGCGGGTTACAATGAGCAGTTCTTC.